These 25 T cell receptor beta chains originate from one sample sequenced in a study of T cell responses to AZD1222 COVID-19 vaccine. Repertoires were generated with immunoSEQ multiplex PCR, while TCRdb's copy carries only in-frame clones and drops some. The table lists 80,000 or so clones, roughly nine tenths of them singletons, with around 1.5% in the top ten. The input for sequencing was peripheral blood, taken on day 0 of AZD1222 vaccination. Receptors originate from an adult in good health.

This chain links TRBV7-2 with TRBJ2-1, with 7 bases that match TRBD2. From germline, CDR1 is SGHTA and CDR2 FQGNSA. Losses at the gene ends were 2 bases for V and 0 bases for J; bases not matched to a gene: 10. The CDR3 covers 18 residues. The CDR3 DNA reads TGTGCCAGCAGCTTATCTCCGGGACTACTCAGCTCCTACAATGAGCAGTTCTTC. This encodes CASSLSPGLLSSYNEQFF.

The CDR3 DNA reads as TGTGCCAGCGGTCAGAGTAATGAAAAACTGTTTTTT. This encodes CASGQSNEKLFF. The chain combines TRBV6-5 with TRBJ1-4, with D uncertain. The germline gives CDR1 MNHEY, CDR2 SVGAGI. The CDR3 covers 12 residues. Trimming stripped 8 bases from V and 4 bases from J, with 8 bases between.

The rearrangement uses TRBV7-2 and TRBJ2-1; 7 bases agree with TRBD2. Per the germline V gene, CDR1 is SGHTA and CDR2 is FQGNSA. V dropped 3 bases and J dropped 3; count of bases not matched to a gene: 5. The CDR3 loop spans 15 amino acids. The DNA for the CDR3 is TGTGCCAGCAGCTTCGCTAGCGGAAACTACAATGAGCAGTTCTTC. Translating gives CASSFASGNYNEQFF.

The chain links TRBV11-2 to TRBJ1-3; D not resolved. The V end was cut by 10 bases, the J end by 1 base, with 14 bases between. CDR1 is SGHAT, CDR2 FQNNGV, per germline. The CDR3 totals 14 residues. The DNA of the CDR3 is TGTGCCACATCGTACCGGGATTCTGGAAACACCATATATTTT. It is translated as CATSYRDSGNTIYF.

The chain is built from TRBV7-2 and TRBJ2-2, with D possibly TRBD1 on 5 matching bases. Germline assignment: CDR1 SGHTA and CDR2 FQGNSA. V was cut by 6 bases and J by 6 bases, with 17 bases left in between. The CDR3 loop spans 15 amino acids. The CDR3 DNA sequence: TGTGCCAGCAGAACGCAGGGTCCGGTCTCCGGGGAGCTGTTTTTT. It encodes CASRTQGPVSGELFF. The variable domain in full, completed from reference TRBV7-2 and TRBJ2-2, reads GAGVSQSPSNKVTEKGKDVELRCDPISGHTALYWYRQSLGQGLEFLIYFQGNSAPDKSGLPSDRFSAERTGGSVSTLTIQRTQQEDSAVYLCASRTQGPVSGELFFGEGSRLTVL.

This chain uses TRBV2 with TRBJ2-7; D is perhaps TRBD2 (5 bases). In germline, CDR1 is SNHLY, CDR2 FYNNEI. Trimming stripped 7 bases from V and 10 bases from J, with 20 bases between. This CDR3 is built from 13 residues. CDR3 loop: CASTGQEVTLQYF. CDR3 DNA: TGTGCCAGCACTGGGCAGGAGGTAACTTTACAGTACTTC.

J is TRBJ2-4 and V is TRBV12-3 or TRBV12-4; unclear D gene. The CDR3 sequence is 13 residues long. V lost 6 bases and J 0 bases, leaving 6 bases between the germline ends. As DNA, the CDR3 is TGTGCCAGCAGCCTGCTAGCCAAAAACATTCAGTACTTC. This encodes CASSLLAKNIQYF.

V usage is TRBV6-5 and J usage is TRBJ2-1; D not resolved. V was trimmed by 0 bases and J by 2 bases, leaving 11 bases between them. Per germline, CDR1 MNHEY and CDR2 SVGAGI. CDR3 length: 16 residues. The CDR3 coding sequence is TGTGCCAGCAGTTACTCGAGAAGTGGCGCCTACAATGAGCAGTTCTTC. Its protein product is CASSYSRSGAYNEQFF.

This CDR3 reads CASSDTGGASEAFF. Written as DNA, the CDR3 is TGTGCCAGCTCAGACACAGGGGGCGCATCTGAAGCTTTCTTT. The gene calls are TRBV18 and TRBJ1-1; TRBD1 aligns across 9 bases. Germline V gene data show CDR1 as KGHSH and CDR2 as LQKENI. J lost 6 bases, V lost 5 bases, and 7 bases had no gene match. The CDR3 totals 14 residues.

Details on this clone: At one end the junction does not follow the germline gene, possibly because of a read error. The V and J genes are TRBV4-3 and TRBJ1-2, with D maybe TRBD1 (5 bases). Germline V CDR1 and CDR2: LGHNA, YSLEER. The CDR3 totals 15 residues. Written as DNA, the CDR3 is TGCGCCAGCAGCCAAGATATTTCAGACAGTGGATATGTCTCCTTC. Amino acids: CASSQDISDSGYVSF.

The V call is TRBV15, the J call TRBJ2-1, with D perhaps TRBD2 (5 bases). The CDR3 totals 15 residues. CDR1 and CDR2 from the germline V gene are LNHNV and YYDKDF (reference sequence). V gave up 7 bases and J gave up 6 bases, with 19 bases separating them. The chain's CDR3 is CATTSPALASNEQFF. DNA of the CDR3: TGTGCCACCACCTCCCCCGCTCTAGCCAGCAATGAGCAGTTCTTC.

V gene TRBV9 combines with J gene TRBJ1-1, with 11 nucleotides matching TRBD1. Per the germline V gene, CDR1 is SGDLS and CDR2 is YYNGEE. The length of the CDR3 is 14 residues. The V and J ends lost 4 bases and 6 bases, in that order; junction bases with no gene match: 5. This CDR3 reads CASSYGTGGPEAFF. In DNA, the CDR3 is TGTGCCAGCAGCTACGGGACAGGGGGACCTGAAGCTTTCTTT.

The chain employs TRBV5-1 and TRBJ2-7, with 8 bases lining up with TRBD2. This CDR3 is built from 13 residues. In germline, CDR1 is SGHRS, CDR2 YFSETQ. The V and J ends lost 5 bases and 3 bases, in that order; junction bases with no gene match: 4. The CDR3 bases are TGCGCCAGCAGTGGGACTAGTTTCTACGAGCAGTACTTC. It encodes CASSGTSFYEQYF.

V and J are TRBV11-2 and TRBJ2-7; 13 bases line up with TRBD2. Losses at the gene ends were 4 bases for V and 5 bases for J; bases not matched to a gene: 5. The CDR3 is 15 amino acids. CDR1 and CDR2 (germline): SGHAT, FQNNGV. The CDR3 spells CASSSRLAGGNEQYF. As DNA, the CDR3 is TGTGCCAGCAGCTCGAGACTAGCGGGAGGAAACGAGCAGTACTTC.

The CDR3 nucleotides read TGTGCCAGCCTGCGTGGGGCGGCGTCCACAGATACGCAGTATTTT. Residues: CASLRGAASTDTQYF. The genes are TRBV7-6 and TRBJ2-3, with TRBD1 as a possible D gene (5 bases). The V end lost 8 bases, the J end lost 2 bases, and 17 bases lay between the germline ends. CDR3 length equals 15 residues. Germline values: CDR1 SGHVS, CDR2 FNYEAQ. Looking up the rest from reference TRBV7-6 and TRBJ2-3 gives the full variable domain: GAGVSQSPRYKVTKRGQDVALRCDPISGHVSLYWYRQALGQGPEFLTYFNYEAQQDKSGLPNDRFSAERPEGSISTLTIQRTEQRDSAMYRCASLRGAASTDTQYFGPGTRLTVL.

The V and J genes are TRBV28 and TRBJ2-3; 10 bases are a match to TRBD2. Germline V gene lookup returns CDR1 MDHEN and CDR2 SYDVKM. V was pared by 4 bases and J by 0 bases, with 7 bases of the junction left unmatched. The CDR3 is 17 residues long. CDR3 protein: CASSYPSGRGSTDTQYF. As DNA, the CDR3 is TGTGCCAGCAGTTATCCTAGCGGGAGAGGGAGCACAGATACGCAGTATTTT. The entire variable domain, with the rest obtained from reference TRBV28 and TRBJ2-3, is as follows: DVKVTQSSRYLVKRTGEKVFLECVQDMDHENMFWYRQDPGLGLRLIYFSYDVKMKEKGDIPEGYSVSREKKERFSLILESASTNQTSMYLCASSYPSGRGSTDTQYFGPGTRLTVL.

The chain links TRBV9 to TRBJ1-2; D is unresolved. CDR3 length: 14 residues. The germline V gene encodes CDR1 SGDLS and CDR2 YYNGEE. Trimming cost V 3 bases and J 4 bases, with 13 bases left between them. The CDR3, as DNA: TGTGCCAGCAGCGCAGAGGCCCCAACCTATGGCTACACCTTC. Translating it yields CASSAEAPTYGYTF.

The chain links TRBV7-2 to TRBJ1-2; no reliable D call. The CDR3 has 13 residues. The germline V gene has CDR1 SGHTA and CDR2 FQGNSA. Between the trimmed V and J ends, which lost 1 base and 4 bases, there was a span of 7 bases. The CDR3: CASSLGQVYGYTF. The DNA for the CDR3 is TGTGCCAGCAGCTTAGGCCAGGTCTATGGCTACACCTTC.

V and J are TRBV13 and TRBJ2-7; possibly TRBD2 for D (5 bases). V was trimmed by 6 bases and J by 0 bases, leaving 9 bases between them. Germline assignment: CDR1 PRHDT and CDR2 FYEKMQ (reference sequence). The CDR3 loop spans 13 amino acids. CDR3 residues: CASRIRDSYEQYF. As DNA, the CDR3 is TGTGCCAGCAGGATCCGGGACTCCTACGAGCAGTACTTC.

The CDR3 is CASSQRTDSVSGYTF. CDR3 sequence (DNA): TGCGCCAGCAGCCAACGGACGGACAGCGTCAGTGGCTACACCTTC. The chain links TRBV4-3 to TRBJ1-2; D perhaps matches TRBD1 (6 bases). The CDR3 spans 15 residues. V gave up 2 bases and J gave up 7 bases, with 17 bases separating them. CDR1 is LGHNA and CDR2 is YSLEER in the germline V gene.

This clone was recorded only once. This chain links TRBV7-8 with TRBJ1-5; tentative D call: TRBD1 (6 bases). Germline V gene lookup returns CDR1 SGHVS and CDR2 FQNEAQ. V was clipped by 5 bases and J by 4 bases, with 12 bases between them. This CDR3 is built from 14 residues. CDR3 region: CASSGGRGNQPQHF. CDR3 nucleotide sequence: TGTGCCAGCAGCGGGGGCAGGGGTAATCAGCCCCAGCATTTT.

The gene calls are TRBV5-4 and TRBJ2-7, with D possibly being TRBD2 (5 bases). Deletions cut 1 base from V and 6 bases from J, with 14 bases between. Germline V gene data show CDR1 as SGHNT and CDR2 as YYREEE (reference sequence). The CDR3 has 14 residues. CDR3 coding DNA: TGTGCCAGCAGCTTGACCACCGGGAACTTCGAGCAGTACTTC. Protein product: CASSLTTGNFEQYF.

The chain links TRBV18 to TRBJ1-1; TRBD1 is a possible D gene (5 bases). Germline CDR1 and CDR2: KGHSH and LQKENI. CDR3 size: 13 residues. Trimming cost V 8 bases and J 9 bases, with 19 bases left between them. The CDR3: CASHTGQGGQAFF. Here the CDR3 DNA reads TGTGCCAGCCATACCGGGCAGGGCGGTCAAGCTTTCTTT. Full variable domain (rest looked up from reference TRBV18 and TRBJ1-1): NAGVMQNPRHLVRRRGQEARLRCSPMKGHSHVYWYRQLPEEGLKFMVYLQKENIIDESGMPKERFSAEFPKEGPSILRIQQVVRGDSAAYFCASHTGQGGQAFFGQGTRLTVV.

The V and J genes are TRBV6-6 and TRBJ1-1; the D gene is possibly TRBD1 (6 bases). Germline loops: CDR1 MNHNY, CDR2 SVGAGI (reference sequence). The CDR3 spans 14 residues. V lost 2 bases to trimming and J lost 11 bases, with 18 bases between them. The CDR3 region is CASSYTTTGGRAFF. The CDR3 bases are TGTGCCAGCAGTTACACCACCACGGGGGGGCGGGCTTTCTTT.

The chain recombines TRBV2 with TRBJ2-7; 7 bases align to TRBD2. CDR3 length equals 15 residues. The ends lost 3 bases at V and 6 bases at J; junction bases unmatched: 11. The germline CDR1 and CDR2 sequences are SNHLY and FYNNEI. The CDR3 nucleotides read TGTGCCAGCAGTGATTTGACCGGGGGGTTGGCCGAGCAGTACTTC. Its translation: CASSDLTGGLAEQYF.